Reported below is one T cell receptor beta chain. Enrolled during active infection, Seattle patients were then followed longitudinally. This sample stems from a study of blood T cell repertoires in COVID-19. About the research overall: Researchers got acute and convalescent COVID-19 samples from the United States, Italy and Spain. PBMCs, B-cell-depleted T cells, or T cells were the source of the cDNA or gDNA that made up the material.

Authors' methods: Cell counts per sample came from amplifying reference gene primers. Sequencing was performed with immunoSEQ multiplex PCR; in TCRdb, only in-frame clones are kept and a portion is missing. V and J calls and clone size come straight from that table; D and trimming were deduced from the DNA. The table includes some 370,000 clones, around 87% detected once. V lost 4 bases, J lost 8 bases, and 12 bases stayed unmatched. The CDR3 spans 17 residues. Per the germline V gene, CDR1 is MGHRA and CDR2 is YSYEKL. The sample consisted of peripheral blood. The source is a woman in her twenties or thirties with COVID-19, enrolled during active disease. This sequence joins TRBV4-1 and TRBJ2-2, with 11 bases fitting TRBD1. CDR3 nucleotide sequence: TGCGCCAGCAGCCCTGGACAGGGGGCTTCTTTTTCAGGGGAGCTGTTTTTT. This codes for CASSPGQGASFSGELFF.